This TCR beta chain was recorded in a study of OX40 agonist ivuxolimab in advanced cancers. Libraries were prepared by immunoSEQ multiplex PCR; TCRdb keeps only in-frame clonotypes and omits some of them. The sample yields 45,000 to 60,000 clones, 83% seen once. The CDR3 runs to 16 residues. The germline CDR1 and CDR2 sequences are SEHNR and FQNEAQ (reference sequence). The V and J ends lost 5 bases and 2 bases, in that order; junction bases with no gene match: 11. This rearrangement joins TRBV7-9 to TRBJ2-7; 8 bases fit TRBD1. The receptor comes from an adult with an advanced solid tumor such as melanoma, head and neck, liver or kidney cancer. The source material was CD4+ or CD8+ T cells sorted from blood, sampled in a trial of the OX40 agonist ivuxolimab. DNA of the CDR3: TGTGCCAGCAGCCCCGGACAGGGACACCTCCCCTACGAGCAGTACTTC. It codes for CASSPGQGHLPYEQYF.